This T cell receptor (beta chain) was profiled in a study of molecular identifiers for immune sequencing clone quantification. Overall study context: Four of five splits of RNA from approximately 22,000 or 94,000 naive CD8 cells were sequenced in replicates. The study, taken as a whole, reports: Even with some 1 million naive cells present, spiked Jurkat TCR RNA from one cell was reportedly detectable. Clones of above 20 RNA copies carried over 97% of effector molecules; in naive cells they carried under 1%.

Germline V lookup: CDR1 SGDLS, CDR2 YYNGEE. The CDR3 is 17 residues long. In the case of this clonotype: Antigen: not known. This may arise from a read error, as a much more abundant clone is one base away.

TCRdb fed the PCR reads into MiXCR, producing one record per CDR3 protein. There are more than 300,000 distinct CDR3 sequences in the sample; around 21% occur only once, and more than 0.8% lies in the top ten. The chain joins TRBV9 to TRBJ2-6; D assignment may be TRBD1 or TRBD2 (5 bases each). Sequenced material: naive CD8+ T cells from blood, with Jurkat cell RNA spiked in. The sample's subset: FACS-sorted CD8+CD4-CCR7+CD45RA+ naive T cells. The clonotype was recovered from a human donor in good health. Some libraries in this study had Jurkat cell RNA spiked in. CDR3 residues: CASSEASLGSGANVLAF. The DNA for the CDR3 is TGTGCCAGCTCGGAGGCAAGCCTAGGCTCTGGGGCCAACGTCCTGGCTTTC. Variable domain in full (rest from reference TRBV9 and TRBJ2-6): DSGVTQTPKHLITATGQRVTLRCSPRSGDLSVYWYQQSLDQGLQFLIQYYNGEERAKGNILERFSAQQFPDLHSELNLSSLELGDSALYFCASSEASLGSGANVLAFGAGSRLTVL.